The clone carrying this T cell receptor (beta chain) has just a few counts. Each CDR3 protein gets one entry after TCRdb re-called the PCR reads with MiXCR. Among 16,000 or so distinct CDR3 sequences listed, under 60% were seen once. This sample is drawn from a study of CD4 and CD8 cells across lung adenocarcinoma regions. Donors had localized lung adenocarcinoma, a non-small cell lung cancer. This CDR3 has 15 residues. Germline V gives CDR1 MNHEY, CDR2 SVGEGT. The TCR comes from a female donor with lung adenocarcinoma. The CD4 and CD8 labels of this study may be unreliable. The sample was CD8+ T cells from the center of a lung tumor. The chain couples TRBV6-2 or TRBV6-3 to TRBJ2-1; TRBD2 matches 7 bases. Near its end, the DNA agrees better with TRBJ2-5, so the J call may be wrong. The CDR3 bases are TGTGCCAGCAGTTACTCTCTAGCGGATCAAGAGACCCAGTACTTC. Protein sequence: CASSYSLADQETQYF.